This T cell receptor beta chain was sequenced for a study of breast tumors, draining lymph nodes, adjacent tissues. Per germline, CDR1 SGHTA and CDR2 FQGNSA. This CDR3 spans 13 amino acids. V was trimmed by 3 bases and J by 7 bases, leaving 10 bases between them. MiXCR, applied by TCRdb to the multiplex PCR reads, yields one record per CDR3 protein. The sample lists about 13,000 distinct CDR3 sequences; around three fifths were seen once. The sample comprised tumor-adjacent breast tissue. The chain combines TRBV7-2 with TRBJ2-1; TRBD2 is a possible D gene (6 bases). The sequence derives from a female donor with breast cancer. Some clones in this sample may be carry-over from other donors' samples. The CDR3 DNA sequence: TGTGCCAGCAGCTTCGGGGGTCCTAATGAGCAGTTCTTC. Translating gives CASSFGGPNEQFF. The full variable domain, its missing parts supplied by reference TRBV7-2 and TRBJ2-1, is GAGVSQSPSNKVTEKGKDVELRCDPISGHTALYWYRQSLGQGLEFLIYFQGNSAPDKSGLPSDRFSAERTGGSVSTLTIQRTQQEDSAVYLCASSFGGPNEQFFGPGTRLTVL.